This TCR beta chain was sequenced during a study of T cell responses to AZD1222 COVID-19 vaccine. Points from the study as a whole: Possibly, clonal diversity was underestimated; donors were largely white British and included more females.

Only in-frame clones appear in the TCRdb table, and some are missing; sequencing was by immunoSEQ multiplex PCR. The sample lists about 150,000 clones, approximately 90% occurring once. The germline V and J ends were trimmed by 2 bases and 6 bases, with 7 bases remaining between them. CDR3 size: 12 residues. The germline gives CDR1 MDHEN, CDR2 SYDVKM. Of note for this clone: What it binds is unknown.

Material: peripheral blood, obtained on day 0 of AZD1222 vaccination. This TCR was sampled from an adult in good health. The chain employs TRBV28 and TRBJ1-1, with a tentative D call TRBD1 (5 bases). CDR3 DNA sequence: TGTGCCAGCAGTTTAGGGGGAGCTGAAGCTTTCTTT. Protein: CASSLGGAEAFF. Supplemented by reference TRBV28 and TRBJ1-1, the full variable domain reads DVKVTQSSRYLVKRTGEKVFLECVQDMDHENMFWYRQDPGLGLRLIYFSYDVKMKEKGDIPEGYSVSREKKERFSLILESASTNQTSMYLCASSLGGAEAFFGQGTRLTVV.